This TCR beta chain was captured in a study of blood T cell repertoires in COVID-19. This CDR3 is 15 amino acids long. Germline V gives CDR1 LNHDA, CDR2 SQIVND (reference sequence). J was trimmed by 0 bases and V by 5 bases; bases with no gene match: 3. Clones were sequenced by immunoSEQ multiplex PCR, and TCRdb holds only the in-frame ones, with some missing. The table shows 120,000 to 150,000 clones, with 85% to 90% occurring only once. The source of this sequence is a man aged 80 or over with acute or convalescent COVID-19. Source material: peripheral blood. This chain connects TRBV19 to TRBJ2-3; TRBD2 matches at 9 bases. DNA of the CDR3: TGTGCCAGTAGTGTAGCGGGAGTAAGCACAGATACGCAGTATTTT. Encoded protein: CASSVAGVSTDTQYF. Filled out from reference TRBV19 and TRBJ2-3, the complete variable domain reads DGGITQSPKYLFRKEGQNVTLSCEQNLNHDAMYWYRQDPGQGLRLIYYSQIVNDFQKGDIAEGYSVSREKKESFPLTVTSAQKNPTAFYLCASSVAGVSTDTQYFGPGTRLTVL.